Sequencing of this T cell receptor (beta chain) was carried out in a study of cytomegalovirus exposure and HLA in healthy donors. Measured with immunoSEQ multiplex PCR; TCRdb has only the in-frame clones, and not every one. Seen here are roughly 330,000 clones, 75% to 90% observed once, and the top ten hold over 1%. This sequence was found in a woman in her 30s in good health and CMV-seropositive. Source material: PBMCs.

CDR3 amino acids: CASGFSGRAYEQYF. The DNA of the CDR3 is TGTGCCAGCGGATTTAGCGGGAGGGCCTACGAGCAGTACTTC. The chain carries TRBV27 and TRBJ2-7; 11 bases are a match to TRBD2. Trimming took 8 bases from V and 2 from J; bases not matched to a gene: 5. From germline, CDR1 is MNHEY and CDR2 SMNVEV (reference sequence). The CDR3 totals 14 residues.